This TCR beta chain was identified in a study of OX40 agonist ivuxolimab in advanced cancers. Whole-study context: At doses from 0.01 to 10 mg/kg, patients were given intravenous ivuxolimab every 2 weeks. Therapy given before enrollment (anti-PD-1, anti-PD-L1 or anti-CTLA-4) was allowed, and over 35% had some. Notes on the study in general: Normalized T-cell clonal expansion was also low in some nonresponders.

This clone was detected once. Its antigen is not known. Here immunoSEQ multiplex PCR was the method, and the copy in TCRdb shows in-frame clones only, minus some. This table holds more than 45,000 clones, 82% found once. The CDR3 is 14 amino acids. Germline assignment: CDR1 SGHRS and CDR2 YFSETQ. Trimming left V 5 bases short and J 4 bases short, with 15 bases between. This sequence joins TRBV5-1 and TRBJ1-2; the D gene is possibly TRBD1 (6 bases). This TCR was recovered from an adult with an advanced solid tumor such as melanoma, head and neck, liver or kidney cancer. The specimen comprised CD4+ or CD8+ T cells sorted from blood, sampled in a trial of the OX40 agonist ivuxolimab. CDR3 region: CASSKGGDGYGYTF. CDR3 DNA sequence: TGCGCCAGCAGTAAAGGGGGGGACGGCTATGGCTACACCTTC.